This is a list of T cell receptor beta chains from one sample in a study of cytomegalovirus exposure and HLA in healthy donors. Profiling relied on immunoSEQ multiplex PCR, and the TCRdb table lists in-frame clones only, not all of them. The sample has 200,000 or so clones; approximately 81% are singletons. Sequencing was performed on PBMCs. The receptors were sampled from a man in his fifties in good health and CMV-seronegative. Both conserved end residues are part of each CDR3. The D gene is left open where the match is weak. Clone size is shown for a subset of rows, as once, few, many or a class of expanded clone.

D: TRBD1; J: TRBJ1-2; size: -; V: TRBV10-1; DNA: TGCGCCAGCAGTGAGTCGAGGACAGGGAAAGCCTACACCTTC; CDR3: CASSESRTGKAYTF
D: TRBD2; J: TRBJ2-7; size: -; V: TRBV5-1; DNA: TGCGCCAGCAGCGTCGCCCCCGGGACTAGCGGGGTTTCCTACGAGCAGTACTTC; CDR3: CASSVAPGTSGVSYEQYF
D: -; J: TRBJ1-3; size: -; V: TRBV29-1; DNA: TGCAGCGTTGATAAGGAGCTTAACTCTGGAAACACCATATATTTT; CDR3: CSVDKELNSGNTIYF
D: -; J: TRBJ2-1; size: -; V: TRBV7-2; DNA: TGTGCCAGCAGCTTAGAGACAGAATACCTCAATGAGCAGTTCTTC; CDR3: CASSLETEYLNEQFF
D: -; J: TRBJ1-3; size: -; V: TRBV27; DNA: TGTGCCAGCAGTCCAACTCCGCTTTACTCTGGAAACACCATATATTTT; CDR3: CASSPTPLYSGNTIYF
D: TRBD1; J: TRBJ1-1; size: once; V: TRBV6-1; DNA: TGTGCCAGCAGTGCCTGGACAGGGGCGGGGGACACTGAAGCTTTCTTT; CDR3: CASSAWTGAGDTEAFF
D: -; J: TRBJ1-5; size: -; V: TRBV2; DNA: TGTGCCAGCAGTGAGTTCGGGGGTAGCAATCAGCCCCAGCATTTT; CDR3: CASSEFGGSNQPQHF
D: TRBD1; J: TRBJ1-2; size: -; V: TRBV5-1; DNA: TGCGCCAGCAGCTTGGATCCGGGACAGGGCGGCCGAGGAGGCGGCTACACCTTC; CDR3: CASSLDPGQGGRGGGYTF
D: TRBD1; J: TRBJ1-1; size: -; V: TRBV6-5; DNA: TGTGCCAGCAGCAACAGGGGGAACACTGAAGCTTTCTTT; CDR3: CASSNRGNTEAFF
D: TRBD1; J: TRBJ2-6; size: -; V: TRBV19; DNA: TGTGCCAGTAGTTTAGACAGGGCGTTCTCTGGGGCCAACGTCCTGACTTTC; CDR3: CASSLDRAFSGANVLTF
D: TRBD1; J: TRBJ2-5; size: few; V: TRBV6-6; DNA: TGTGCCAGCAGTAGTGGGGACAGGCATTTTGGAGAGACCCAGTACTTC; CDR3: CASSSGDRHFGETQYF
D: -; J: TRBJ1-1; size: -; V: TRBV6-1; DNA: TGTGCCAGCAGTGCGGCCAGCGCGGGGATCGCTGAAGCTTTCTTT; CDR3: CASSAASAGIAEAFF
D: TRBD2; J: TRBJ2-2; size: once; V: TRBV6-1; DNA: TGTGCCAGCAGTGAAAGTTCGGGGGGCACCGGGGAGCTGTTTTTT; CDR3: CASSESSGGTGELFF
D: -; J: TRBJ2-1; size: -; V: TRBV27; DNA: TGTGCCAGCAGTTTATCAGGAACAGGGTTATACAATGAGCAGTTCTTC; CDR3: CASSLSGTGLYNEQFF
D: -; J: TRBJ1-2; size: -; V: TRBV6-1; DNA: TGTGCCACACAGGGCGGCTATGGCTACACCTTC; CDR3: CATQGGYGYTF
D: TRBD1; J: TRBJ1-2; size: -; V: TRBV6-1; DNA: TGTGCCAGCAGTGAGACCGGGACAGGGGACAGCTATGGCTACACCTTC; CDR3: CASSETGTGDSYGYTF
D: TRBD2; J: TRBJ2-7; size: -; V: TRBV7-9; DNA: TGTGCCAGCAGCCCCCCGGGACTAGCGGGGGTCTACGAGCAGTACTTC; CDR3: CASSPPGLAGVYEQYF
D: -; J: TRBJ1-4; size: -; V: TRBV18; DNA: TGTGCCAGCTCACCACTGGAGAATGAAAAACTGTTTTTT; CDR3: CASSPLENEKLFF
D: TRBD1; J: TRBJ2-2; size: -; V: TRBV2; DNA: TGTGCCAGCAGCCCCGGGACAGGCTCGAACACCGGGGAGCTGTTTTTT; CDR3: CASSPGTGSNTGELFF
D: -; J: TRBJ2-7; size: -; V: TRBV18; DNA: TGTGCCAGCTCACCTCTGGACAGAGCTTCCTACGAGCAGTACTTC; CDR3: CASSPLDRASYEQYF
D: -; J: TRBJ1-1; size: -; V: TRBV7-3; DNA: TGTGCCAGCATGGCCCAGGCGAACACTGAAGCTTTCTTT; CDR3: CASMAQANTEAFF
D: -; J: TRBJ1-4; size: -; V: TRBV19; DNA: TGTGCCAGTAGTCCCGGGTCGGTGGTTAATGAAAAACTGTTTTTT; CDR3: CASSPGSVVNEKLFF
D: -; J: TRBJ1-2; size: -; V: TRBV21-1; DNA: TGTGCCAGCAGCAAAGGACAGGGGGTAATCTATGGCTACACCTTC; CDR3: CASSKGQGVIYGYTF
D: -; J: TRBJ2-5; size: -; V: TRBV5-1; DNA: TGCGCCAGCAGCTTGGGGCAGGGCGCTAAGGAGACCCAGTACTTC; CDR3: CASSLGQGAKETQYF
D: -; J: TRBJ1-5; size: -; V: TRBV7-8; DNA: TGTGCCAGCAGCTTAGCGGGCGCGGGTATGGGCAATCAGCCCCAGCATTTT; CDR3: CASSLAGAGMGNQPQHF
D: TRBD1; J: TRBJ2-2; size: few; V: TRBV2; DNA: TGTGCCAGCAGTGAAAATCCCCCGGCAGGGGGATTGTCCGGGGAGCTGTTTTTT; CDR3: CASSENPPAGGLSGELFF
D: TRBD2; J: TRBJ2-3; size: -; V: TRBV4-2; DNA: TGTGCCAGCAGCCAATGGGGAGGGCTAGAAGGTTCAGATACGCAGTATTTT; CDR3: CASSQWGGLEGSDTQYF
D: -; J: TRBJ1-4; size: -; V: TRBV15; DNA: TGTGCCACCCAGATGGACGGGAGGGAAACTAATGAAAAACTGTTTTTT; CDR3: CATQMDGRETNEKLFF
D: TRBD1; J: TRBJ1-1; size: -; V: TRBV30; DNA: TGTGCCTGGAGTGCCGGGACAGGGAACACTGAAGCTTTCTTT; CDR3: CAWSAGTGNTEAFF
D: -; J: TRBJ1-1; size: once; V: TRBV11-1; DNA: TGTGCCAGCAGCTTAGCGCTTTGGTCGGGGAACACTGAAGCTTTCTTT; CDR3: CASSLALWSGNTEAFF
D: -; J: TRBJ1-3; size: -; V: TRBV9; DNA: TGTGCCAGCAGCGCGGGGAGGACCTCTGGAAACACCATATATTTT; CDR3: CASSAGRTSGNTIYF